The rows below give T cell receptor beta chains drawn from one sample of a study of glioma-infiltrating T cells after dendritic cell vaccination. Clones were sequenced by immunoSEQ multiplex PCR, and TCRdb holds only the in-frame ones, with some missing. The sample carries 100,000 or so clones, around 84% recorded once. Here the sequenced sample was blood, taken before dendritic cell vaccination. All receptors come from a human donor with glioblastoma. The CDR3 runs from the conserved cysteine through the conserved F or W. A D gene is named only where the DNA matches it firmly. Clone sizes are given selectively: once, few, many, or a class where the clone is expanded.

DNA,CDR3,V,size,J,D
TGTGCCAGTAGTATAGATCTAGGGGCCGGCTACGAGCAGTACTTC,CASSIDLGAGYEQYF,TRBV19,.,TRBJ2-7,.
TGTGCCAGCAGCTTAACACCTTTTAGCTCCTACAATGAGCAGTTCTTC,CASSLTPFSSYNEQFF,TRBV7-3,many,TRBJ2-1,.
TGTGCCAGCAGCGACCTAGCGGGCTACACAGATACGCAGTATTTT,CASSDLAGYTDTQYF,TRBV9,once,TRBJ2-3,TRBD2
TGTGCCAGCAGCTTCAGACTAGCGGGGATAGAGAATGAGCAGTTCTTC,CASSFRLAGIENEQFF,TRBV7-3,once,TRBJ2-1,TRBD2
TGTGCCAGCAGCGTAGACCCCGGGGGGACTTACAATTCACCCCTCCACTTT,CASSVDPGGTYNSPLHF,TRBV9,.,TRBJ1-6,.
TGTGCCAGCAGCTTCGGGGGGCGCGGTGGCTACACCTTC,CASSFGGRGGYTF,TRBV7-3,.,TRBJ1-2,.
TGCGCCAGCAGCTTGGGTCAGAACTATGGCTACACCTTC,CASSLGQNYGYTF,TRBV5-1,.,TRBJ1-2,.
TGCAGCGTTGTTCCCCCGGGACATAACTACGAGCAGTACTTC,CSVVPPGHNYEQYF,TRBV29-1,.,TRBJ2-7,.
TGCGCCAGCAGCTGGCTAGCGGGGGGAGACTACGAGCAGTACTTC,CASSWLAGGDYEQYF,TRBV5-1,.,TRBJ2-7,TRBD2
TGTGCCAGCTCACAAGGGACAGGAGGGAGCAATCAGCCCCAGCATTTT,CASSQGTGGSNQPQHF,TRBV18,.,TRBJ1-5,TRBD1
TGTGCCAGCAGCTTAAACAGGGCTGACTATGGCTACACCTTC,CASSLNRADYGYTF,TRBV7-9,once,TRBJ1-2,.
TGCGCCAGCAGTGACGGGGGTAGCACTGAAGCTTTCTTT,CASSDGGSTEAFF,TRBV10-2,.,TRBJ1-1,.
TGTGCCAGCAGCGACTGGACAGGGAGGCTTGACACAGATACGCAGTATTTT,CASSDWTGRLDTDTQYF,TRBV9,.,TRBJ2-3,TRBD1
TGTGCCAGCAGTGACTCGGCGGGGGATGAGCAGTTCTTC,CASSDSAGDEQFF,TRBV6-4,few,TRBJ2-1,TRBD2
TGTGCCAGCAGCCTGGTGAGGGGGAGTATTGCCGGGGAGCTGTTTTTT,CASSLVRGSIAGELFF,TRBV11-2,.,TRBJ2-2,.
TGTGCCAGCAGCGTAGGAGGGGGCGATTCCTACGAGCAGTACTTC,CASSVGGGDSYEQYF,TRBV9,.,TRBJ2-7,TRBD1
TGTGCCAGCAGCTTACGACTAGGAGGGGCCACAGATACGCAGTATTTT,CASSLRLGGATDTQYF,TRBV5-6,.,TRBJ2-3,.
TGCGCCAGCAGCTTGGACGGGGGGACCGGGGGGAATGAGCAGTTCTTC,CASSLDGGTGGNEQFF,TRBV5-1,few,TRBJ2-1,TRBD2
TGTGCCAGCAGCAGGACTAGCGGGAGGGTACAAGAGACCCAGTACTTC,CASSRTSGRVQETQYF,TRBV5-4,.,TRBJ2-5,TRBD2
TGTGCCAGCAGTCCAAGCACAGGGACGTGGACTGAAGCTTTCTTT,CASSPSTGTWTEAFF,TRBV6-1,.,TRBJ1-1,.
TGTGCCAGCAGCTCTCAGGGCCCAGGGACAGATACGCAGTATTTT,CASSSQGPGTDTQYF,TRBV7-9,.,TRBJ2-3,.
TGTGCCAGCAGTTTAAGACAGGGAATAGGTCAGCCCCAGCATTTT,CASSLRQGIGQPQHF,TRBV27,few,TRBJ1-5,TRBD1
TGTGCTAGTGGTTTGGTAAATAGTTACGAGCAGTACTTC,CASGLVNSYEQYF,TRBV12-5,once,TRBJ2-7,.
TGTGCCAGCAGAGGGACTAGCGGGAGCACCGGGGAGCTGTTTTTT,CASRGTSGSTGELFF,TRBV27,.,TRBJ2-2,TRBD2
TGCGCCAGCAGCTTGGCCATGGTCCCCTACACAGATACGCAGTATTTT,CASSLAMVPYTDTQYF,TRBV5-1,.,TRBJ2-3,.
TGTGCCTGGAGGGATACGGGGGAAGCTTTCTTT,CAWRDTGEAFF,TRBV30,.,TRBJ1-1,.
TGTGCCAGCTCACAACAAAACAGGGTTCAGCCCCAGCATTTT,CASSQQNRVQPQHF,TRBV18,.,TRBJ1-5,.
TGTGCCAGCAGCAGAGGACAGGGGGCAATGGCCGGGGAGCTGTTTTTT,CASSRGQGAMAGELFF,TRBV5-8,.,TRBJ2-2,TRBD1
TGTGCCAGCAGTGAGCTCCGGGACAGGGACTCTGGAAACACCATATATTTT,CASSELRDRDSGNTIYF,TRBV6-1,.,TRBJ1-3,TRBD1
TGTGCCAGCAGCTTGGGATTGTCTAGCGGGGGGCAGGTGGAGACCCAGTACTTC,CASSLGLSSGGQVETQYF,TRBV5-4,.,TRBJ2-5,TRBD2
TGTGCCAGCAGTGAACAGGGGGCTCGCGGCTACACCTTC,CASSEQGARGYTF,TRBV2,.,TRBJ1-2,TRBD1
TGTGCCAGCAGCCCAAAACCAGGGGGCCAGGGACAGCCCCAGCATTTT,CASSPKPGGQGQPQHF,TRBV7-2,.,TRBJ1-5,TRBD1
TGTGCCAGCGGTGGACTAGCGGATTACGAGCAGTACTTC,CASGGLADYEQYF,TRBV11-2,.,TRBJ2-7,TRBD2
TGTGCCATCAGTGTGACAGGGGGATCGGGCAATCAGCCCCAGCATTTT,CAISVTGGSGNQPQHF,TRBV10-3,once,TRBJ1-5,TRBD1
TGTGCCAGCAGAGAGGGTGCGAAGGATGAGCAGTTCTTC,CASREGAKDEQFF,TRBV6-6,.,TRBJ2-1,.
TGTGCCTGGGGGACAGGCAATCAGCCCCAGCATTTT,CAWGTGNQPQHF,TRBV30,.,TRBJ1-5,TRBD1
TGTGCCAGCGAAACACTACTAGCGGGAGAGAACACCGGGGAGCTGTTTTTT,CASETLLAGENTGELFF,TRBV2,.,TRBJ2-2,TRBD2
TGTACCAGTTATTTTGGACCGGGGACAGGACAGAACACCGGGGAGCTGTTTTTT,CTSYFGPGTGQNTGELFF,TRBV2,.,TRBJ2-2,TRBD1
TGTGCCAGCAGCGCTTTGGGCGGGACAGCAGATACGCAGTATTTT,CASSALGGTADTQYF,TRBV7-2,.,TRBJ2-3,.
TGTGCCAGCCTAACTAGCTCCTACGAGCAGTACTTC,CASLTSSYEQYF,TRBV2,.,TRBJ2-7,.
TGTGCCAGCAGCCCTAGACAGGGAAGCAAAGCTTTCTTT,CASSPRQGSKAFF,TRBV7-9,.,TRBJ1-1,TRBD1
TGTGCCAGCAGCGCCGGGACAGGGGCTGAGACCCAGTACTTC,CASSAGTGAETQYF,TRBV9,.,TRBJ2-5,TRBD1
TGTGCCAGTAGAGGGGCTGGGGCCAACGTCCTGACTTTC,CASRGAGANVLTF,TRBV19,.,TRBJ2-6,.
TGTGCCAGCAGCCCTCCACGGGACTCATGGTCTAGCACAGATACGCAGTATTTT,CASSPPRDSWSSTDTQYF,TRBV9,.,TRBJ2-3,.
TGCGCCAGCAGTCCCGGACATTCCTCTGGAAACACCATATATTTT,CASSPGHSSGNTIYF,TRBV5-1,.,TRBJ1-3,.
TGTGCCAGCAGTGAATCATACAGCCCCTACGAGCAGTACTTC,CASSESYSPYEQYF,TRBV6-5,.,TRBJ2-7,.
TGTGCCTGGAAGCGGGACGAAGGGACAGATACGCAGTATTTT,CAWKRDEGTDTQYF,TRBV30,few,TRBJ2-3,TRBD2
TGTGCCAGCAGCCACAGAGGGACAGGAAGAACTGGGGCCAACGTCCTGACTTTC,CASSHRGTGRTGANVLTF,TRBV7-2,.,TRBJ2-6,TRBD1
TGTGCCAGCAGCCTCCACAGCGGGAGGGCCCCCTACAATGAGCAGTTCTTC,CASSLHSGRAPYNEQFF,TRBV5-6,.,TRBJ2-1,TRBD2
TGCAGTGCGTATAAAAACATTCAGTACTTC,CSAYKNIQYF,TRBV20-1,.,TRBJ2-4,.
TGTGCCAGCAGTTACTCCGGGACAGACTATAATTACGAGCAGTACTTC,CASSYSGTDYNYEQYF,TRBV6-5,.,TRBJ2-7,TRBD1
TGTGCCAGCAGCTTAGACGGAGGGACTTTCAATGAGCAGTTCTTC,CASSLDGGTFNEQFF,TRBV13,.,TRBJ2-1,.
TGTGCCAGCAGCTTGCTGGGCGTAACTGATCGCTACGAGCAGTACTTC,CASSLLGVTDRYEQYF,TRBV5-4,.,TRBJ2-7,.
TGTGCCAGCGGGACGACAGGGCTGTACGAGCAGTACTTC,CASGTTGLYEQYF,TRBV27,.,TRBJ2-7,TRBD1
TGTGCCAGCAGTTACCCCCCTCTAGGACTAGCGGAACTGGGTTGCAATGAGCAGTTCTTC,CASSYPPLGLAELGCNEQFF,TRBV27,.,TRBJ2-1,TRBD2